This T cell receptor (beta chain) was profiled in a study of patients and donors after allogeneic stem cell transplantation. A few counts support this clonotype. TCRdb fed the RT-PCR reads into MiXCR, producing one record per CDR3 protein. The profile covers hundreds of thousands of distinct CDR3 sequences, with around 15% appearing a single time and 7.2% taken by the ten largest. Unmatched junction bases numbered 3, after V lost 0 bases and J lost 6 bases. Germline CDR1 is SGHDT and CDR2 is YYEEEE. The CDR3 is made up of 14 amino acids. The rearrangement uses TRBV5-6 and TRBJ2-1; 7 bases line up with TRBD1. The sequence derives from a human donor who was either an allogeneic HSCT recipient or a stem cell or donor lymphocyte infusion donor (not recorded which). It is not recorded whose cells these are; they may come from a transplant donor. Material for sequencing was blood, either unsorted or a sorted T cell fraction (not recorded which). The CDR3 region is CASSLGDSINEQFF. The CDR3 DNA sequence: TGTGCCAGCAGCTTGGGGGACAGCATCAATGAGCAGTTCTTC.